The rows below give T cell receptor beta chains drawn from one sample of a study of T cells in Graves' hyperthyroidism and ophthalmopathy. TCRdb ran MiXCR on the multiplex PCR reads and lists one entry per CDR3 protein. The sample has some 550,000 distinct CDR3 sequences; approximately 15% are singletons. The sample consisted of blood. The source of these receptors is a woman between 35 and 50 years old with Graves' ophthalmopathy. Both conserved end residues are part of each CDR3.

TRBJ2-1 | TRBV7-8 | CASTRGDRERTNEQFF
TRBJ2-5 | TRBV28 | CATRSTGQETQYF
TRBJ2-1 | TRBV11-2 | CASSHSAASLYNEQFF
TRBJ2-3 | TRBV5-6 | CASSPIAGSVDTQYF
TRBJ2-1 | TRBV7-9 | CASSPTSGATYNEQFF
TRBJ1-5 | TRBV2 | CASNGQSNQPQHF
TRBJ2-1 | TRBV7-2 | CASSYAKGSYEQFF
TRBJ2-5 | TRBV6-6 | CASSYSREAGQETQYF
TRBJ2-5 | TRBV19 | CASSINPRGSTKTQYF
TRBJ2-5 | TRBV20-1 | CSARDRLAGVQETQYF
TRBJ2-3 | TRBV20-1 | CSARTSGRGGDTQYF
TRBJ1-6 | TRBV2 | CASSATPGNPYNSPLHF
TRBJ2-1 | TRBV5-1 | CASSLLDEQFF
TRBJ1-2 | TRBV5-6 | CASSLTWQTYGYTF
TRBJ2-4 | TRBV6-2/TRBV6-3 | CASSLSGVAKNIQYF
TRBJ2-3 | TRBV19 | CASNERRGAGKDTQYF
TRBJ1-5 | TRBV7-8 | CASSLGLGNQPQHF
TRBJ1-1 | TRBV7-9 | CASRTGGGDTEAFF